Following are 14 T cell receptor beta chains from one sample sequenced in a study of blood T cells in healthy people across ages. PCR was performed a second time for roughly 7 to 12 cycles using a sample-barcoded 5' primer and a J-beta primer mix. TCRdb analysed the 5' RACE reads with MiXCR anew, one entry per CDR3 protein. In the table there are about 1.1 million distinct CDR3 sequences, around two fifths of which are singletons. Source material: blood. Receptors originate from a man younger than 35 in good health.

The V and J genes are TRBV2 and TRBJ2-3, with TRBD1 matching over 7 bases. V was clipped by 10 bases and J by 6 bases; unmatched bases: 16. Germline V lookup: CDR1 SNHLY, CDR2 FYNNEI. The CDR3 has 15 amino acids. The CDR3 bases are TGTGCCACCAAAGTACAGGGGTCTCCGGGGGATACGCAGTATTTT. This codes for CATKVQGSPGDTQYF.

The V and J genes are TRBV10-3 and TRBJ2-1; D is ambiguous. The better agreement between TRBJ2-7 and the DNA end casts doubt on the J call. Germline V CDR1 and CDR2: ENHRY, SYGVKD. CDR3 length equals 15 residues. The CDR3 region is CAISASVVKTNEQYF. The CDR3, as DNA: TGTGCCATCAGTGCGTCGGTGGTTAAGACCAATGAGCAGTACTTC.

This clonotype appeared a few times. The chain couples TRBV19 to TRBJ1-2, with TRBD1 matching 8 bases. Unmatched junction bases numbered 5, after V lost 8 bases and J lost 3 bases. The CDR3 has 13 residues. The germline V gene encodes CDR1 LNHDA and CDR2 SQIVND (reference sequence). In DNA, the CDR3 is TGTGCCAGTTCCTCAGGGGGCTACTATGGCTACACCTTC. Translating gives CASSSGGYYGYTF.

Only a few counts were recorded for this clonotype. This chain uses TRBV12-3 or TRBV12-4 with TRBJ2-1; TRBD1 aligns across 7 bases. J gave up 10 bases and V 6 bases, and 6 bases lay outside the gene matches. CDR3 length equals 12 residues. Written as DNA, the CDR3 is TGTGCCAGCAGCACAGGGGAAGGAGAGCAGTTCTTC. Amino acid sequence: CASSTGEGEQFF.

The CDR3 reads CASSPPGSIYGYTF. Written as DNA, the CDR3 is TGTGCCAGCAGCCCCCCGGGATCGATCTATGGCTACACCTTC. J is TRBJ1-2 and V is TRBV7-9; no reliable D call. CDR3 length: 14 residues. V was trimmed by 5 bases and J by 4 bases, leaving 14 bases between them. Germline CDR1 reads SEHNR; CDR2 reads FQNEAQ (reference sequence).

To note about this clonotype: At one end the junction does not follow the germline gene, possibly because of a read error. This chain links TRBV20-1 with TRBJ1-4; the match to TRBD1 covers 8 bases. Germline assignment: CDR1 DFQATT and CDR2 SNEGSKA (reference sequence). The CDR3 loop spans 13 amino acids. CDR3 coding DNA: TGCTGTGCTCCAGGACAGGGAGGTGAAAAACTGTTTTTT. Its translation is CCAPGQGGEKLFF.

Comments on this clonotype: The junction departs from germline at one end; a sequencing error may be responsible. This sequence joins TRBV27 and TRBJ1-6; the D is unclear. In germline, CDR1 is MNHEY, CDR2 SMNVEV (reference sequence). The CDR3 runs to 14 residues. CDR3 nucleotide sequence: TGTGCCAGCAGTTTCAACTACTATAATACACCCCTCCACTTT. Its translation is CASSFNYYNTPLHF.

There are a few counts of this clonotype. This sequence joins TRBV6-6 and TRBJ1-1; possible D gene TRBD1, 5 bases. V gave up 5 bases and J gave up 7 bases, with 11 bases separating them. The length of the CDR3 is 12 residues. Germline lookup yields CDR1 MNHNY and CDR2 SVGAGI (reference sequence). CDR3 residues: CASSTGEGEAFF. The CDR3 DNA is TGTGCCAGCAGTACAGGCGAGGGTGAAGCTTTCTTT.

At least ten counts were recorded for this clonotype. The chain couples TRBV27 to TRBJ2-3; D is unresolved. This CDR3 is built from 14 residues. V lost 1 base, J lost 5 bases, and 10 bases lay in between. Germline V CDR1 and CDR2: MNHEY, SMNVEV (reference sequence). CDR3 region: CASSLLGQGDTQYF. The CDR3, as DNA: TGTGCCAGCAGTTTATTAGGGCAAGGAGATACGCAGTATTTT.

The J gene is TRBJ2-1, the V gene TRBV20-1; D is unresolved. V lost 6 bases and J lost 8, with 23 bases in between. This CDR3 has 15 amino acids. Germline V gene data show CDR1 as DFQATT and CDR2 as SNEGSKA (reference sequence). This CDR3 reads CSAQPLLPRSDEQFF. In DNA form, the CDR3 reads TGCAGTGCCCAGCCTCTACTGCCGAGAAGCGATGAGCAGTTCTTC.

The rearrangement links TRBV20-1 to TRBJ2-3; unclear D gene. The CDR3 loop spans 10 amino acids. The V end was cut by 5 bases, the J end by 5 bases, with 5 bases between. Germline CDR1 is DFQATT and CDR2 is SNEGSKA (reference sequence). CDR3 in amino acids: CSAARDTQYF. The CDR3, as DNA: TGCAGTGCTGCCAGAGATACGCAGTATTTT.

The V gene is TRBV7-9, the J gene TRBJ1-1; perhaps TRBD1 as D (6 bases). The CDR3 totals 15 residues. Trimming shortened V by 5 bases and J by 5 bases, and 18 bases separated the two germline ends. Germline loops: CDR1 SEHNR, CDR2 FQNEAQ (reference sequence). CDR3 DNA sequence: TGTGCCAGCAGCCCTGACAGACAAAGGGGGACTGAAGCTTTCTTT. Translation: CASSPDRQRGTEAFF. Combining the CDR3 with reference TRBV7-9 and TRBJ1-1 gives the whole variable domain DTGVSQNPRHKITKRGQNVTFRCDPISEHNRLYWYRQTLGQGPEFLTYFQNEAQLEKSRLLSDRFSAERPKGSFSTLEIQRTEQGDSAMYLCASSPDRQRGTEAFFGQGTRLTVV.

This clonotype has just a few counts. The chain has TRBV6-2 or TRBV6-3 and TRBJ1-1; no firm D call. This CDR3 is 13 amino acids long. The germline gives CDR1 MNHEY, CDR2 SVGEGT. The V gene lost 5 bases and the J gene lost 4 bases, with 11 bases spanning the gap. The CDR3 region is CASSRRTTTEAFF. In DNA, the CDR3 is TGTGCCAGCAGTCGGCGGACCACCACTGAAGCTTTCTTT.

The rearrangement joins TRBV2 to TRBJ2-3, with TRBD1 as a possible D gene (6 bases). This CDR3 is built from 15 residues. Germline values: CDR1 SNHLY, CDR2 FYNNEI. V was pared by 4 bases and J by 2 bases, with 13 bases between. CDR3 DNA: TGTGCCAGCAGTGGGTCTGGGGGCGACACAGATACGCAGTATTTT. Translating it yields CASSGSGGDTDTQYF.